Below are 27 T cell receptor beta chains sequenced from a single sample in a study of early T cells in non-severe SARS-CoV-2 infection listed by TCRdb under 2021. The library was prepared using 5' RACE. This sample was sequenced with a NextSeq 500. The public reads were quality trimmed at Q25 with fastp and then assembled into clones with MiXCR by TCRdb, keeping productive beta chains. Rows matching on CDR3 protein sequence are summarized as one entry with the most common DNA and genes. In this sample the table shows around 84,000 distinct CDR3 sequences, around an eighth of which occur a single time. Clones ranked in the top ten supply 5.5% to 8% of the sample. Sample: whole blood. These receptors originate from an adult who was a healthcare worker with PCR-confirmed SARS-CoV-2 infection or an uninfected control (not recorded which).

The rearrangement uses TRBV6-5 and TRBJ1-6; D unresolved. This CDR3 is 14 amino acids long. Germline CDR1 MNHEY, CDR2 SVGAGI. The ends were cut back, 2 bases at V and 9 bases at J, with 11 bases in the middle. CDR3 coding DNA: TGTGCCAGCAGTTACCAACCACATGGTTCACCCCTCCACTTT. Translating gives CASSYQPHGSPLHF.

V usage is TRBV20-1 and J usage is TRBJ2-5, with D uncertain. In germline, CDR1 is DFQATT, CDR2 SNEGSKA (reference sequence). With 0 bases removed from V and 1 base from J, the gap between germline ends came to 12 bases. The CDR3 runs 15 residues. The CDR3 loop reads CSAREGLAVQETQYF. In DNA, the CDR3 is TGCAGTGCTAGAGAGGGTCTGGCGGTCCAAGAGACCCAGTACTTC.

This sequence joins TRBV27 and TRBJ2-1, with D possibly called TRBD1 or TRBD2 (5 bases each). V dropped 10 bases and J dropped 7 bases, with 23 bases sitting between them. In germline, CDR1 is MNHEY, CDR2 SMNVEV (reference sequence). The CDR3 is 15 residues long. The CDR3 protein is CATQVTGRERNEQFF. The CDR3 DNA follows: TGTGCCACCCAAGTCACGGGCAGGGAGAGGAATGAGCAGTTCTTC.

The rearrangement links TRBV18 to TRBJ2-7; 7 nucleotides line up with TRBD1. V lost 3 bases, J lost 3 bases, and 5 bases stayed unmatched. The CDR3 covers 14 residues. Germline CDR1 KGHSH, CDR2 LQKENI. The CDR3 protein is CASSPLDRVYEQYF. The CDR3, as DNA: TGTGCCAGCTCACCGCTAGACAGGGTCTACGAGCAGTACTTC. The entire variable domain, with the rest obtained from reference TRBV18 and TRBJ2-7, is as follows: NAGVMQNPRHLVRRRGQEARLRCSPMKGHSHVYWYRQLPEEGLKFMVYLQKENIIDESGMPKERFSAEFPKEGPSILRIQQVVRGDSAAYFCASSPLDRVYEQYFGPGTRLTVT.

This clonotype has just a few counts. CDR3 sequence (DNA): TGTGCCAGCAGTTCGGGGAATGAAGCTTTCTTT. Translating it yields CASSSGNEAFF. This chain uses TRBV28 with TRBJ1-1; D unresolved. The CDR3 has 11 residues. The germline V and J ends were trimmed by 4 bases and 7 bases, with 7 bases remaining between them. Per germline, CDR1 MDHEN and CDR2 SYDVKM. The entire variable domain, with the rest obtained from reference TRBV28 and TRBJ1-1, is as follows: DVKVTQSSRYLVKRTGEKVFLECVQDMDHENMFWYRQDPGLGLRLIYFSYDVKMKEKGDIPEGYSVSREKKERFSLILESASTNQTSMYLCASSSGNEAFFGQGTRLTVV.

This CDR3 reads CASSKGTYNSPLHF. The CDR3, as DNA: TGTGCCAGCAGCAAAGGGACCTATAATTCACCCCTCCACTTT. This chain connects TRBV6-5 to TRBJ1-6, with no clear D. V was clipped by 6 bases and J by 2 bases, with 8 bases between them. The CDR3 extends over 14 amino acids. Germline V gene data show CDR1 as MNHEY and CDR2 as SVGAGI.

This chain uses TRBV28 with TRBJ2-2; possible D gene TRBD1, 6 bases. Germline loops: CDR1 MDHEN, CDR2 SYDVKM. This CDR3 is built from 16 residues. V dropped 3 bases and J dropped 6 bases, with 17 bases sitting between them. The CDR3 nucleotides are TGTGCCAGCAGTTTTATGAGACAGGCGGCGGCCGGGGAGCTGTTTTTT. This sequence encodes CASSFMRQAAAGELFF.

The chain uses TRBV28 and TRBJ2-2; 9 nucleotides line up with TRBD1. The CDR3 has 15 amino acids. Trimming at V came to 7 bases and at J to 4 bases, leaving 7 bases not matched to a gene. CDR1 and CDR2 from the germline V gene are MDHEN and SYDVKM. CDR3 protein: CASNQQGARTGELFF. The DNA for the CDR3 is TGTGCCAGCAACCAACAGGGGGCACGCACCGGGGAGCTGTTTTTT.

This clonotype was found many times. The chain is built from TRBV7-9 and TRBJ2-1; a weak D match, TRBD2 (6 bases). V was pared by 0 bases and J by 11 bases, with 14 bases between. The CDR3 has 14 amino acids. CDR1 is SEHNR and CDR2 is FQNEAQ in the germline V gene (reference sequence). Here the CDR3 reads CASSLAEVGGKQFF. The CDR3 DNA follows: TGTGCCAGCAGCTTAGCGGAGGTAGGCGGGAAGCAGTTCTTC.

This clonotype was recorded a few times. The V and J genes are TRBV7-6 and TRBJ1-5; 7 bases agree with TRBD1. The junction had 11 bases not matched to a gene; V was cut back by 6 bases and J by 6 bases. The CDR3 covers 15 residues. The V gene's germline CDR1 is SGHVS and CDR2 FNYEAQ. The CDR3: CASSGRQGLGQPQHF. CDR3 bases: TGTGCCAGCAGTGGCCGACAGGGATTGGGTCAGCCCCAGCATTTT. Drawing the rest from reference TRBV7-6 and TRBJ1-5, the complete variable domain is GAGVSQSPRYKVTKRGQDVALRCDPISGHVSLYWYRQALGQGPEFLTYFNYEAQQDKSGLPNDRFSAERPEGSISTLTIQRTEQRDSAMYRCASSGRQGLGQPQHFGDGTRLSIL.

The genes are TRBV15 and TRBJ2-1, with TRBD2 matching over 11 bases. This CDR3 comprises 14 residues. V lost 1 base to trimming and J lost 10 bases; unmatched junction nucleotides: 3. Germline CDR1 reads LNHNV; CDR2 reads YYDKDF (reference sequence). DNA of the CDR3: TGTGCCACCAGCAGAGTACTAGCGGGAGTGGAGCAGTTCTTC. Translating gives CATSRVLAGVEQFF.

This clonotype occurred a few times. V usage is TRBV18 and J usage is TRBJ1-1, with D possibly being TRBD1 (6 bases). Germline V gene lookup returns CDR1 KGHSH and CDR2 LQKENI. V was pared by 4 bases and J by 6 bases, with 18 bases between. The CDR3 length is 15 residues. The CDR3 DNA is TGTGCCAGCTCACTTACAGGGAGTGGGGACCCTGAAGCTTTCTTT. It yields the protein CASSLTGSGDPEAFF.

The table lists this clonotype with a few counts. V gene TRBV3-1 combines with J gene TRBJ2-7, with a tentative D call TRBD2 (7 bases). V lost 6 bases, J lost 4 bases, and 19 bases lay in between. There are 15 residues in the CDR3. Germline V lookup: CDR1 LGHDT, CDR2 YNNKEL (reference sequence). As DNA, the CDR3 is TGTGCCAGCAGTCGCCTGACGGGGGGCTCGTACGAGCAGTACTTC. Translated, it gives CASSRLTGGSYEQYF.

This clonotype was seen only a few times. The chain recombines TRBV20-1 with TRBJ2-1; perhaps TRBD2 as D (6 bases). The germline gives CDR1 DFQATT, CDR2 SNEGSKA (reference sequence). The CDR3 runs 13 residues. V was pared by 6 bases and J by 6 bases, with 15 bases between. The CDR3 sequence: CSAPRPGANEQFF. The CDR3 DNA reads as TGCAGTGCCCCGCGCCCGGGAGCCAATGAGCAGTTCTTC.

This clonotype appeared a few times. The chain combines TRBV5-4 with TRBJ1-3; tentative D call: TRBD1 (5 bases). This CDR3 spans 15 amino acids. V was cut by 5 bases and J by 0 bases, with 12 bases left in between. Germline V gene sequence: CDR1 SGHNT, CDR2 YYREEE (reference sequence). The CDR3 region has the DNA TGTGCCAGCAGACGGGGACCGAGCTCTGGAAACACCATATATTTT. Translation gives CASRRGPSSGNTIYF.

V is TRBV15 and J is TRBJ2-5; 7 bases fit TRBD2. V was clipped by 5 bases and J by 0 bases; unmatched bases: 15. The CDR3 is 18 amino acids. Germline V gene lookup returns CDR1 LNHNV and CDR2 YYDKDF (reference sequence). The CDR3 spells CATSPEFRDYAYQETQYF. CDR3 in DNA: TGTGCCACCAGCCCCGAATTCCGGGACTACGCGTACCAAGAGACCCAGTACTTC.

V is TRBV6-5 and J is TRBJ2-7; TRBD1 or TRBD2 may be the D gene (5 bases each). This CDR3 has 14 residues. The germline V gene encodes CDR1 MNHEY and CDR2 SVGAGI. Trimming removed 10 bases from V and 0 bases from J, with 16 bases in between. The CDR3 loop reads CATRRHGTSYEQYF. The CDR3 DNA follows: TGTGCCACCCGTCGTCACGGGACCTCCTACGAGCAGTACTTC.

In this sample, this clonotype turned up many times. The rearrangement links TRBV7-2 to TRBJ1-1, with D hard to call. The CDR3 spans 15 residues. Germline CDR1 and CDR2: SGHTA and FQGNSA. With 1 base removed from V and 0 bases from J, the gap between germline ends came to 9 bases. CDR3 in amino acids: CASSLELTVNTEAFF. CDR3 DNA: TGTGCCAGCAGCTTAGAACTCACAGTGAACACTGAAGCTTTCTTT.

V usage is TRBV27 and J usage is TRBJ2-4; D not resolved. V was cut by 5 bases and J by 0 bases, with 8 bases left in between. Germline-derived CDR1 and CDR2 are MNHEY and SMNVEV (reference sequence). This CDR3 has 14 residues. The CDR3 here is CASSPHIAKNIQYF. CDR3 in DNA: TGTGCCAGCAGTCCTCACATAGCCAAAAACATTCAGTACTTC.

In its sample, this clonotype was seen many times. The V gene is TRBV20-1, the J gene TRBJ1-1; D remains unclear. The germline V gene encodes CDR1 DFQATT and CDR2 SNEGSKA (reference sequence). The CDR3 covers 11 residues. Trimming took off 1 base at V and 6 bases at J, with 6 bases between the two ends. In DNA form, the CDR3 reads TGCAGTGCTAGAGGATTGGCTGAAGCTTTCTTT. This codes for CSARGLAEAFF.

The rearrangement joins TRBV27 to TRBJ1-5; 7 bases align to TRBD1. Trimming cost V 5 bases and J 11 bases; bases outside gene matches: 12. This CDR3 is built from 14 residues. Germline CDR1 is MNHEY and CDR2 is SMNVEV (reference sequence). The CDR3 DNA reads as TGTGCCAGCAGTCTCGGAGGGGGCGGGAGAGCCCAGCATTTT. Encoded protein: CASSLGGGGRAQHF.

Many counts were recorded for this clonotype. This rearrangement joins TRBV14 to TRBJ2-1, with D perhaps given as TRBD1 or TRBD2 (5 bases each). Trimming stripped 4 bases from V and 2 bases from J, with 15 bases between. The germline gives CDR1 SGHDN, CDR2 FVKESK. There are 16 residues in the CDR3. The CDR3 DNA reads TGTGCCAGCAGCCCCCCCGGGACCGTCCCCTACAATGAGCAGTTCTTC. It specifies CASSPPGTVPYNEQFF.

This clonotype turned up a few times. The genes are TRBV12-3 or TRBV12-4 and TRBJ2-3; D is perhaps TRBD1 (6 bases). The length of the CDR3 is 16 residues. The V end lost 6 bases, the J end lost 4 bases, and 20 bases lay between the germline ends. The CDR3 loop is CASRGLGGKGADTQYF. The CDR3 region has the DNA TGTGCCAGCAGGGGCCTAGGGGGAAAGGGAGCAGATACGCAGTATTTT.

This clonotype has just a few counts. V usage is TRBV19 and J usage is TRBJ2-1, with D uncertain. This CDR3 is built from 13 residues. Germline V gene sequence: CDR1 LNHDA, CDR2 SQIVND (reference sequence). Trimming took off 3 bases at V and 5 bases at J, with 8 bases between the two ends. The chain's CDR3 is CASSILTHNEQFF. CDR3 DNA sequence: TGTGCCAGTAGTATTTTGACCCACAATGAGCAGTTCTTC.

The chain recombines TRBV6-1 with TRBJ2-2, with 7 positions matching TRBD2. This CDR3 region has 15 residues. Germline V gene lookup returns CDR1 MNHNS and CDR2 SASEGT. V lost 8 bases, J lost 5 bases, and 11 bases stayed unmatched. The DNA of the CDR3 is TGTGCCAGCTTCAAGCGGGGAGTAAAGACCGGGGAGCTGTTTTTT. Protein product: CASFKRGVKTGELFF.

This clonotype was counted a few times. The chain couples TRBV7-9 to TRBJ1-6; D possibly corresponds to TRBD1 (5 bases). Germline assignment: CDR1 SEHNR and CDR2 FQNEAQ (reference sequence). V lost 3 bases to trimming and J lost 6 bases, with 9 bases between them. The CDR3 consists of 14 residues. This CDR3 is CASSLQGSNSPLHF. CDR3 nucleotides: TGTGCCAGCAGCTTGCAGGGCTCTAATTCACCCCTCCACTTT. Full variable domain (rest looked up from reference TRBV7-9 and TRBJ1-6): DTGVSQNPRHKITKRGQNVTFRCDPISEHNRLYWYRQTLGQGPEFLTYFQNEAQLEKSRLLSDRFSAERPKGSFSTLEIQRTEQGDSAMYLCASSLQGSNSPLHFGNGTRLTVT.

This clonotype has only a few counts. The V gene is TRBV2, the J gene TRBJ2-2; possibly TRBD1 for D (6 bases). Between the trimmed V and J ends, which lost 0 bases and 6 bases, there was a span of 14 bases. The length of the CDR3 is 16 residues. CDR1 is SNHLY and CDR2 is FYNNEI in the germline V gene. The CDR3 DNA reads TGTGCCAGCAGTGAAGCGCGGTCAGGGGCCGCCGGGGAGCTGTTTTTT. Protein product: CASSEARSGAAGELFF.